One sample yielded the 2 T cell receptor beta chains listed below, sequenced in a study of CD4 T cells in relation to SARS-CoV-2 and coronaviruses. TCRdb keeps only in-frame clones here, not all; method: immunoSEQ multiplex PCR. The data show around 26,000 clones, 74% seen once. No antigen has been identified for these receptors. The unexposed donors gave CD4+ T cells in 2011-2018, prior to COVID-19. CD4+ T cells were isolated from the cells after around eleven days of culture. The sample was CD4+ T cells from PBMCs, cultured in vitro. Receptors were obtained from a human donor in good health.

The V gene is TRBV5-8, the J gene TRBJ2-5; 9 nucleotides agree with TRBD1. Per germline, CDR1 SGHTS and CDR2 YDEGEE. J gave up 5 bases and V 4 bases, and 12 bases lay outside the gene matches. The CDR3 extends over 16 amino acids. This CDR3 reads CASSTGRTGDLETQYF. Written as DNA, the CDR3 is TGTGCCAGCAGCACCGGGCGGACAGGGGATTTGGAGACCCAGTACTTC.

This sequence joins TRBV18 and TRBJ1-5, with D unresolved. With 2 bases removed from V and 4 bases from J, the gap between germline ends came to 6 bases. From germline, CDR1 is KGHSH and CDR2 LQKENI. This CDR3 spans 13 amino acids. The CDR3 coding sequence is TGTGCCAGCTCACCATCCCGAAATCAGCCCCAGCATTTT. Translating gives CASSPSRNQPQHF.